This passage covers 17 T cell receptor beta chains from one sample sequenced in a study of T cell repertoires in cytomegalovirus infection. MiXCR was run by TCRdb on the reads, yielding one entry per CDR3 protein. This table holds 500,000 to 600,000 distinct CDR3 sequences, about 17% found once. Sample: CD8+ T cells from PBMCs. These receptors were collected from a human donor in good health (CMV status not recorded). Some clones in this sample may be carry-over from other donors' samples.

V and J are TRBV6-4 and TRBJ2-3; 7 nucleotides line up with TRBD1. Germline trimming cut 5 bases from V and 3 bases from J; bases unmatched to any gene: 14. This CDR3 spans 17 amino acids. In germline, CDR1 is MRHNA, CDR2 SNTAGT. CDR3 bases: TGTGCCAGCAGTCACACCCGCCGGGACAGTGGAACAGATACGCAGTATTTT. Translated: CASSHTRRDSGTDTQYF.

This clonotype showed up just a few times. This CDR3 is CSARARDRGILNSPLHF. The CDR3 nucleotides are TGCAGTGCTAGAGCCCGGGACAGGGGAATACTGAATTCACCCCTCCACTTT. This chain links TRBV20-1 with TRBJ1-6, with 10 bases matching TRBD1. This CDR3 spans 17 amino acids. V was clipped by 1 base and J by 7 bases; unmatched bases: 10. Germline CDR1 and CDR2: DFQATT and SNEGSKA (reference sequence).

The chain is built from TRBV15 and TRBJ2-1, with a possible D match to TRBD2 (6 bases). Trimming shortened V by 3 bases and J by 0 bases, and 9 bases separated the two germline ends. Germline CDR1 and CDR2: LNHNV and YYDKDF (reference sequence). The CDR3 contains 15 residues. CDR3 DNA: TGTGCCACCAGCAGCCCGGAGGGCTCCTACAATGAGCAGTTCTTC. This gives the protein CATSSPEGSYNEQFF.

This clonotype was detected only a few times. V usage is TRBV12-3 or TRBV12-4 and J usage is TRBJ1-1; D call uncertain. The CDR3 extends over 17 amino acids. The V and J ends lost 5 bases and 0 bases respectively, with 19 bases between them. The CDR3 DNA follows: TGTGCCAGCAGTCCACAGCCTTCAGAGTTCATGAACACTGAAGCTTTCTTT. It encodes CASSPQPSEFMNTEAFF.

About this clonotype: With a much larger clone just one base away, this may be a read error. This chain connects TRBV7-9 to TRBJ2-1; TRBD2 might be the D (6 bases). Germline CDR1 SEHNR, CDR2 FQNEAQ (reference sequence). V shed 1 base and J shed 5 bases, with 9 bases lying between them. The CDR3 runs 14 residues. The CDR3 DNA sequence: TGTGCCAGCAGCTTAGGGGGGGAGAACAATGAGCAGTTCTTC. Its protein product is CASSLGGENNEQFF. Supplemented by reference TRBV7-9 and TRBJ2-1, the full variable domain reads DTGVSQNPRHKITKRGQNVTFRCDPISEHNRLYWYRQTLGQGPEFLTYFQNEAQLEKSRLLSDRFSAERPKGSFSTLEIQRTEQGDSAMYLCASSLGGENNEQFFGPGTRLTVL.

This clonotype came up many times. The chain's CDR3 is CASRQPGLAGVGEQFF. The CDR3 nucleotides are TGTGCCAGCAGGCAGCCGGGACTAGCGGGAGTTGGTGAGCAGTTCTTC. The V gene is TRBV7-9, the J gene TRBJ2-1; 14 nucleotides line up with TRBD2. The CDR3 consists of 16 residues. With 6 bases clipped from V and 9 bases from J, the junction kept 10 bases outside the gene matches. Germline CDR1 is SEHNR and CDR2 is FQNEAQ (reference sequence). Full variable domain (missing parts from reference TRBV7-9 and TRBJ2-1): DTGVSQNPRHKITKRGQNVTFRCDPISEHNRLYWYRQTLGQGPEFLTYFQNEAQLEKSRLLSDRFSAERPKGSFSTLEIQRTEQGDSAMYLCASRQPGLAGVGEQFFGPGTRLTVL.

This clonotype was recorded many times. The V call is TRBV12-3 or TRBV12-4, the J call TRBJ2-5; 8 nucleotides line up with TRBD1. The J segment lost 3 bases and the V segment lost 4 bases, leaving 7 bases of the junction unmatched. The CDR3 is 15 residues long. CDR3 region: CASSSTGQGKETQYF. The CDR3 nucleotides are TGTGCCAGCAGTTCTACCGGACAGGGAAAAGAGACCCAGTACTTC.

The rearrangement uses TRBV28 and TRBJ2-1; D possibly matches TRBD1 or TRBD2 (5 bases each). This CDR3 is 16 amino acids long. The germline V gene encodes CDR1 MDHEN and CDR2 SYDVKM. Trimming left V 1 base short and J 10 bases short, with 20 bases between. DNA of the CDR3: TGTGCCAGCAGTTTATTCTCCGGGACGCCGTCGGAGGAGCAGTTCTTC. Encoded protein: CASSLFSGTPSEEQFF.

This clonotype was observed at least ten times. V gene TRBV7-9 combines with J gene TRBJ1-2; TRBD1 matches at 7 bases. The ends lost 5 bases at V and 8 bases at J; junction bases unmatched: 5. The CDR3 contains 12 residues. The V gene's germline CDR1 is SEHNR and CDR2 FQNEAQ (reference sequence). CDR3 sequence: CASSPRQGGYTF. DNA of the CDR3: TGTGCCAGCAGCCCCCGACAGGGAGGCTACACCTTC. Full variable domain (rest looked up from reference TRBV7-9 and TRBJ1-2): DTGVSQNPRHKITKRGQNVTFRCDPISEHNRLYWYRQTLGQGPEFLTYFQNEAQLEKSRLLSDRFSAERPKGSFSTLEIQRTEQGDSAMYLCASSPRQGGYTFGSGTRLTVV.

This clonotype was recorded at least ten times. The chain couples TRBV6-1 to TRBJ1-5; perhaps TRBD1 as D (5 bases). Trimming stripped 6 bases from V and 6 bases from J, with 9 bases between. Looked up from germline, CDR1 is MNHNS and CDR2 is SASEGT. The CDR3 sequence is 12 residues long. The CDR3 here is CASSTGTQPQHF. The CDR3 region has the DNA TGTGCCAGCAGCACAGGCACTCAGCCCCAGCATTTT.

This clonotype was picked up many times. A junction end diverges from the germline sequence, so it may reflect a read error. The V and J genes are TRBV7-7 and TRBJ2-7, with D perhaps matching TRBD2 (6 bases). This CDR3 spans 15 amino acids. Germline V gives CDR1 SSHAT, CDR2 FNYEAQ (reference sequence). In nucleotides, the CDR3 is TGTGCTAGCAGCTTAGAGCTAGCGCCATCCTACGAGCAGTACTTC. It encodes CASSLELAPSYEQYF.

This clonotype was seen only a few times. The rearrangement uses TRBV6-5 and TRBJ1-1; D is ambiguous. This CDR3 has 15 residues. V gave up 4 bases and J gave up 2 bases, with 14 bases separating them. CDR1 is MNHEY and CDR2 is SVGAGI in the germline V gene. This CDR3 is CASSSYSRANTEAFF. The CDR3 DNA sequence: TGTGCCAGCAGTTCCTACTCCCGGGCCAACACTGAAGCTTTCTTT.

This clonotype has just a few counts. The chain joins TRBV20-1 to TRBJ2-7, with 9 bases identical to TRBD2. With 0 bases clipped from V and 4 bases from J, the junction kept 7 bases outside the gene matches. The germline V gene encodes CDR1 DFQATT and CDR2 SNEGSKA (reference sequence). The CDR3 totals 15 residues. The CDR3 spells CSARDKFSGSYEQYF. Here the CDR3 DNA reads TGCAGTGCTAGAGATAAGTTTAGCGGGAGTTACGAGCAGTACTTC.

In this sample, this clonotype turned up many times. V is TRBV19 and J is TRBJ2-3; a possible D gene is TRBD1 (5 bases). CDR3 length: 16 amino acids. Trimming removed 9 bases from V and 4 bases from J, with 23 bases in between. Germline V gives CDR1 LNHDA, CDR2 SQIVND (reference sequence). The chain's CDR3 is CASPLYRRGRADTQYF. In nucleotides, the CDR3 is TGTGCCAGCCCTTTATACAGGCGTGGGCGTGCAGATACGCAGTATTTT.

As regards this clonotype: This may be a read error: a much more frequent sequence differs by one nucleotide. The V gene is TRBV28, the J gene TRBJ2-5; 8 bases align to TRBD2. From germline, CDR1 is MDHEN and CDR2 SYDVKM. The CDR3 contains 17 residues. CDR3 region: CASSLFGLAGFFETPYF. CDR3 DNA: TGTGCCAGCAGTTTATTTGGGCTAGCGGGTTTTTTTGAGACCCCGTACTTC.

This clonotype appeared a few times. The chain recombines TRBV6-5 with TRBJ2-2, with TRBD2 matching 9 bases. The CDR3 runs 18 residues. Per germline, CDR1 MNHEY and CDR2 SVGAGI. V lost 5 bases and J lost 2; bases outside the gene matches: 12. CDR3 protein: CASSPLAGGFSNTGELFF. Written as DNA, the CDR3 is TGTGCCAGCAGTCCACTAGCGGGCGGGTTTAGTAACACCGGGGAGCTGTTTTTT.

Ten or more counts support this clonotype. The chain employs TRBV5-1 and TRBJ2-2, with D tentatively TRBD1 (5 bases). The CDR3 extends over 17 amino acids. V was pared by 0 bases and J by 6 bases, with 18 bases between. Germline V gene data show CDR1 as SGHRS and CDR2 as YFSETQ. The DNA of the CDR3 is TGCGCCAGCAGCTTGGCCGAAGGGGTAATGAAGGCCGGGGAGCTGTTTTTT. As protein: CASSLAEGVMKAGELFF.